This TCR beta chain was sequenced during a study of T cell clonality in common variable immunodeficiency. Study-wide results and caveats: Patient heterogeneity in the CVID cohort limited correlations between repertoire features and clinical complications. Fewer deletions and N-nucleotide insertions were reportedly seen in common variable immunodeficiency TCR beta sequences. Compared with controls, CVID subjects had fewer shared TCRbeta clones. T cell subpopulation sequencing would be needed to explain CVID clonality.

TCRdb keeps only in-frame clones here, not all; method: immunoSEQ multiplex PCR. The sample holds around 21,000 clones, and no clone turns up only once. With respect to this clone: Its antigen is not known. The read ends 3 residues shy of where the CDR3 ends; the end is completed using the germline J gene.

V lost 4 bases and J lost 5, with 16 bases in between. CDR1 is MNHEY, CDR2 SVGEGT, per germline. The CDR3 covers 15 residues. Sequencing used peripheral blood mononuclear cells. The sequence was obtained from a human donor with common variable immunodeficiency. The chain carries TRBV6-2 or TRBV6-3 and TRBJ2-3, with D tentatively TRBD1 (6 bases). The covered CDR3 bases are TGTGCCAGCAGTTGGACAGACGAGGTTGAAGATACG. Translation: CASSWTDEVEDT. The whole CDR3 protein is CASSWTDEVEDTQYF.